This T cell receptor (beta chain) was identified during a study of blood T cell repertoires in COVID-19 (dated by TCRdb to about 2020). Study-level background: Samples from collaborators originated in the United States, Italy and Spain and spanned both the acute and convalescent phases of COVID-19. The prospective study material was composed of cDNA or gDNA derived from T cells, B-cell-depleted T cells, or PBMCs. Deeply sampled blood TCRbeta repertoires from subjects exposed to, actively infected with, or recovered from COVID-19 were included in the dataset. The repertoires were released in a freely available public database meant as a resource for research on the immune response to SARS-CoV-2. The samples were drawn from the first 160 participants of the ongoing ImmuneRACE study and from 950 to 1,500 subjects provided by 6 global collaborators. Nearly every sample came with metadata listing a de-identified subject ID, COVID-19 status, age in years and sex. Where HLA class I and class II types were available, the types were taken from metadata supplied by the sample provider, not from assay-based typing.

Whole blood was collected in K2EDTA tubes by collaborating institutions according to the institutions' own protocols. Collaborator samples were shipped for TCRbeta analysis as frozen whole blood, isolated PBMCs, or DNA extracted from either sample type. This clone was detected a few times. The antigen this receptor binds is unknown. No clone much larger than this one lies a single base away; base qualities are absent. TCRbeta CDR3 regions were amplified from genomic DNA by means of the immunoSEQ Assay, a bias-controlled multiplex PCR. The authors' analysis ran thus. The number of nucleated cells in each sample was estimated by amplification of reference gene primers within the assay. To quantify the absolute abundance of each unique TCRbeta CDR3 rearrangement, sequence reads were collapsed and filtered. For each sample, productive Simpson clonality was calculated as the square root of Simpson's diversity index over productive rearrangements. In its TCRdb copy, this immuneACCESS table keeps in-frame sequences only and misses some clones. Where compared with another copy, unresolved V genes explain less than half of these, and the others have no known cause. Clone size and the V and J calls come from that table; the DNA yielded D and trimming. The sample includes roughly 200,000 clones, with over 75% observed a single time. The ten largest account for 2.5% to 3% of the sample.

The germline V gene specifies MDHEN as CDR1 and SYDVKM as CDR2. V sheds 3 bases and J sheds 1 base, leaving 13 bases between their ends. Spanning cysteine to phenylalanine, the CDR3 consists of 17 amino acids. Just CDR3 DNA is preserved here, 51 bases in frame from base 1. General conclusions and limits of the study: How much clinical and demographic metadata was included differed by source and by participant, and the metadata was provided uncurated.

The rearranged segments are TRBV28 and TRBJ1-6, with a weak D call of TRBD1 (5 bases match). The TCR was taken from a woman of 80 years or more with active or convalescent COVID-19. The sample consisted of peripheral blood. The CDR3 region: CASSFSGRGSYNSPLHF. The DNA sequence reads TGTGCCAGCAGTTTCTCCGGGAGGGGATCCTATAATTCACCCCTCCACTTT.